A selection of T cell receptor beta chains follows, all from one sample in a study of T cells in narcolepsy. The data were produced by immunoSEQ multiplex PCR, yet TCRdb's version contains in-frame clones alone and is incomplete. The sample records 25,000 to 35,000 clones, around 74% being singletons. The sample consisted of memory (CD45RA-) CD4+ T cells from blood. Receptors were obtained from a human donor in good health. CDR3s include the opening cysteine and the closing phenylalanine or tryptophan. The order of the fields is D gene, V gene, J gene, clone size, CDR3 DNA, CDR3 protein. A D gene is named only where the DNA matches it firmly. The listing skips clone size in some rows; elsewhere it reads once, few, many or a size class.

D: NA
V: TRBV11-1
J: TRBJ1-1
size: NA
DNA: TGTGCCAGCAGCTCCAGGCGGGGGAGGACTGAAGCTTTCTTT
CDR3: CASSSRRGRTEAFF

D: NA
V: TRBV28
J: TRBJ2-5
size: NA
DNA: TGTGCCAGCAGTTCGTACCAAGAGACCCAGTACTTC
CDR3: CASSSYQETQYF

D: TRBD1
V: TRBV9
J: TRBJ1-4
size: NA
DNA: TGTGCCAGCAGCGCGACCGGGACAGGGCGAGAAAAACTGTTTTTT
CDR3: CASSATGTGREKLFF

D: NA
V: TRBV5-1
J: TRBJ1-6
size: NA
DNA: TGCGCCAGCAGCTTGGGAGAGGCGGCCTATAATTCACCCCTCCACTTT
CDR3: CASSLGEAAYNSPLHF

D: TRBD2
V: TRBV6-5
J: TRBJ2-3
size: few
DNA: TGTGCCAGCAAAACTAGCGGGTCAGATACGCAGTATTTT
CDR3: CASKTSGSDTQYF

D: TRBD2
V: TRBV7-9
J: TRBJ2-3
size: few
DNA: TGTGCCAGCAGCTTAACGGGGGGGGCAGATACGCAGTATTTT
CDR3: CASSLTGGADTQYF

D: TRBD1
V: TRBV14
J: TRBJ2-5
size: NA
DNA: TGTGCCAGCAGCCGCCTGACAGGGGAAGAGACCCAGTACTTC
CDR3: CASSRLTGEETQYF

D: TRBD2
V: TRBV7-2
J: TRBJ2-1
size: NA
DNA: TGTGCCAGCAGCTTCGGTGCGGGAGTCCCCTACAATGAGCAGTTCTTC
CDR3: CASSFGAGVPYNEQFF

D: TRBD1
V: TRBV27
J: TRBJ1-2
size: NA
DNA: TGTGCCAGCAGTTTATCGCGGGACAGGGATGGCTACACCTTC
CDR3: CASSLSRDRDGYTF

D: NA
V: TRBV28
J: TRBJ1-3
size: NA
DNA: TGTGCCAGCATACGAGGGGGGTCCTCTGGAAACACCATATATTTT
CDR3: CASIRGGSSGNTIYF